This TCR beta chain was profiled in a study of response to subunit inactivated influenza vaccine. V was pared by 4 bases and J by 1 base, with 5 bases of the junction left unmatched. The CDR3 has 14 residues. Germline V gene sequence: CDR1 SGHRS, CDR2 YFSETQ. TCRdb independently ran MiXCR on the RT-PCR reads; one entry per CDR3 protein. Of about 800,000 distinct CDR3 sequences listed, around 20% were seen once; the top ten hold approximately 10%. The sequencing used PBMCs from blood, collected 5 days after vaccination. The genes are TRBV5-1 and TRBJ2-7; 7 nucleotides align to TRBD2. The TCR was taken from a man aged 50-59 years who received an inactivated influenza vaccine. CDR3 nucleotides: TGCGCCAGCAGCCCCTTCGGGGGGTCCTACGAGCAGTACTTC. This codes for CASSPFGGSYEQYF.